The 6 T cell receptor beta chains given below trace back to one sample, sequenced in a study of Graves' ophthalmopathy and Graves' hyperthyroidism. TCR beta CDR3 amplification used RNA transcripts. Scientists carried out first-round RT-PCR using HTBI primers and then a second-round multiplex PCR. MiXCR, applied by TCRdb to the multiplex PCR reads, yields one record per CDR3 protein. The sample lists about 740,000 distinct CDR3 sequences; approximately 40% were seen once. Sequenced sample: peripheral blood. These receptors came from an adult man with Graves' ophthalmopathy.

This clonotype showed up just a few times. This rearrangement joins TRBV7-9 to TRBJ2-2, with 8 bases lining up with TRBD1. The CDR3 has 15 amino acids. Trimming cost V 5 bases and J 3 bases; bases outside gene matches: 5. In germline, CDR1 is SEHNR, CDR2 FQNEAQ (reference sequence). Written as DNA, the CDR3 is TGTGCCAGCAGCATCGGACAGGGCGACACCGGGGAGCTGTTTTTT. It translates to CASSIGQGDTGELFF.

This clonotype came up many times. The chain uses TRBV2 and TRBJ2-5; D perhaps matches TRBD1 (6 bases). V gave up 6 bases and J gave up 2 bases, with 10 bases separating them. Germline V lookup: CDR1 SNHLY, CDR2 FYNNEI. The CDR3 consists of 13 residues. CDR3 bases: TGTGCCAGCAGCATAGACAGGCAAGAGACCCAGTACTTC. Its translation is CASSIDRQETQYF.

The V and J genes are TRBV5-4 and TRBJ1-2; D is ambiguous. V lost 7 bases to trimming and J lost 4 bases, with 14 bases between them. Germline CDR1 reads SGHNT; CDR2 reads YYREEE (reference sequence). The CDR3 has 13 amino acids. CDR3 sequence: CASAGEPSYGYTF. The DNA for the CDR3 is TGTGCCAGCGCTGGGGAGCCGAGCTATGGCTACACCTTC.

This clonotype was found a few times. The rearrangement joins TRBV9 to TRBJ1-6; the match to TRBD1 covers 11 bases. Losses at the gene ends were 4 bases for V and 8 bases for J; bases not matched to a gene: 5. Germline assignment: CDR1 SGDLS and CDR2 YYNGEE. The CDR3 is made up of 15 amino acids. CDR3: CASSPWTGGHSPLHF. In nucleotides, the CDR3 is TGTGCCAGCAGCCCCTGGACAGGGGGCCATTCACCCCTCCACTTT. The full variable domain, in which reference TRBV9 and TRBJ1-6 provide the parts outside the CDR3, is DSGVTQTPKHLITATGQRVTLRCSPRSGDLSVYWYQQSLDQGLQFLIQYYNGEERAKGNILERFSAQQFPDLHSELNLSSLELGDSALYFCASSPWTGGHSPLHFGNGTRLTVT.

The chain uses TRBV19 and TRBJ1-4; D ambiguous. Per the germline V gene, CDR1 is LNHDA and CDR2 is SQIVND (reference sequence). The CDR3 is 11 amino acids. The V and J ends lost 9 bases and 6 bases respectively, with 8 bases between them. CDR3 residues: CASGPHEKLFF. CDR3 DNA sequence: TGTGCCAGCGGACCCCATGAAAAACTGTTTTTT.

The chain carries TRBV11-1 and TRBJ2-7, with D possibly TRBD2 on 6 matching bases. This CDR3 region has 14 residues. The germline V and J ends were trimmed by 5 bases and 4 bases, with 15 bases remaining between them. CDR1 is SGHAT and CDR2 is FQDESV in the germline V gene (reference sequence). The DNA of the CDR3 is TGTGCCAGCAGCGTGGGACTTTCCACATACGAGCAGTACTTC. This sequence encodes CASSVGLSTYEQYF.